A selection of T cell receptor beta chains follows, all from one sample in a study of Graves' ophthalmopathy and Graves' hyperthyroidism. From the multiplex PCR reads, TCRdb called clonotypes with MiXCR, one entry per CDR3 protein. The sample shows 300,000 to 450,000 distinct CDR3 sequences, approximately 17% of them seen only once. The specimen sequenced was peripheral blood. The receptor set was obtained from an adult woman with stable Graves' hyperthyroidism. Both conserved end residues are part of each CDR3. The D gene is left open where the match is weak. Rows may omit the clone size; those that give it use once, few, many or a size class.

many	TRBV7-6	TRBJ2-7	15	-	CASSLVQGGEYEQYF	TGTGCCAGCAGCTTAGTACAGGGGGGGGAATACGAGCAGTACTTC
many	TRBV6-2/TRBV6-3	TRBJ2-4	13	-	CASSYMGADIKYF	TGTGCCAGCAGTTACATGGGTGCGGACATTAAGTACTTC
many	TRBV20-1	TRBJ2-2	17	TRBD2	CSATRLAGLTGTGELFF	TGCAGTGCGACTAGACTAGCGGGATTAACCGGGACCGGGGAGCTGTTTTTT
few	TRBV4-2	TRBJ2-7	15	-	CASSPVTGQNYEQYF	TGTGCCAGCAGCCCAGTGACCGGGCAAAACTACGAGCAGTACTTC
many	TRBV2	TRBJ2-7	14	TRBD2	CASRAGLAVDEQYF	TGTGCCAGCAGGGCGGGACTAGCCGTCGACGAGCAGTACTTC
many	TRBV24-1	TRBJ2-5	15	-	CATSVGDIDGETQYF	TGTGCCACCAGTGTCGGGGACATTGATGGAGAGACCCAGTACTTC
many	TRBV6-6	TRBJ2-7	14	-	CASSYRGGAAEQYF	TGTGCCAGCAGTTACAGAGGAGGCGCAGCCGAGCAGTACTTC
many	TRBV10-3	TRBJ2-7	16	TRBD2	CAISDKAHSGRNEQYF	TGTGCCATCAGTGATAAGGCACATAGCGGGAGGAACGAGCAGTACTTC
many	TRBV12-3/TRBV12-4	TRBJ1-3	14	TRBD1	CASSRTGEGNTIYF	TGTGCCAGCAGTAGGACAGGGGAGGGAAACACCATATATTTT
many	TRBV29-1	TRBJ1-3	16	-	CSVGTGRGRGGNTIYF	TGCAGCGTTGGGACTGGGAGGGGCCGTGGTGGAAACACCATATATTTT
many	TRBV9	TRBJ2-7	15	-	CASSVGQGRSYEQYF	TGTGCCAGCAGCGTAGGTCAGGGGCGCTCCTACGAGCAGTACTTC
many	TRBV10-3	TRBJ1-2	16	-	CAIRGDTGDTNYGYTF	TGTGCCATCAGGGGGGACACTGGGGATACTAACTATGGCTACACCTTC
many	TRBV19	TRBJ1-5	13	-	CASSPDSFQPQHF	TGTGCCAGTAGTCCGGACAGTTTTCAGCCCCAGCATTTT
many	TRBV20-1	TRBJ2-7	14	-	CSASPRQLPYEQYF	TGCAGTGCTAGCCCAAGACAGCTCCCCTACGAGCAGTACTTC
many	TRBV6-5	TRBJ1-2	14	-	CASSYVPLSYGYTF	TGTGCCAGCAGTTACGTTCCTCTATCCTATGGCTACACCTTC
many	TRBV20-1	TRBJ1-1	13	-	CSARWRVETEAFF	TGCAGTGCTAGATGGAGGGTCGAAACTGAAGCTTTCTTT
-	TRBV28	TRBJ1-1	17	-	CASSLTTLGGAGTEAFF	TGTGCCAGCAGTCTCACCACCTTGGGGGGGGCTGGGACTGAAGCTTTCTTT
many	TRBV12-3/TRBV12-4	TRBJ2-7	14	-	CASSPVDSSYEQYF	TGTGCCAGCAGCCCCGTGGACAGTTCCTACGAGCAGTACTTC
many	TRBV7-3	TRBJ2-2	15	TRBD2	CASSPTSAGHGELFF	TGTGCCAGCAGCCCGACTAGCGCAGGGCACGGGGAGCTGTTTTTT
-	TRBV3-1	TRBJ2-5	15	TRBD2	CASSRASGSSETQYF	TGTGCCAGCAGCCGGGCTAGCGGGAGTTCGGAGACCCAGTACTTC
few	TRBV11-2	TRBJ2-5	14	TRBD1	CASSTGQVEETQYF	TGTGCCAGCAGCACCGGACAGGTGGAAGAGACCCAGTACTTC
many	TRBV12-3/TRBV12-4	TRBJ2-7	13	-	CASRPFGSYEQYF	TGTGCCAGCCGGCCCTTTGGATCCTACGAGCAGTACTTC
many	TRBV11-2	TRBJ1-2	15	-	CASSLMDGSNYGYTF	TGTGCCAGCAGCTTAATGGACGGTTCTAACTATGGCTACACCTTC
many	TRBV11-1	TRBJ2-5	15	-	CASSLVRQLQETQYF	TGTGCCAGCAGCTTAGTGCGGCAGCTTCAAGAGACCCAGTACTTC
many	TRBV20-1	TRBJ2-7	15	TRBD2	CSARDDTSDSYEQYF	TGCAGTGCTAGAGACGACACTAGCGACTCCTACGAGCAGTACTTC
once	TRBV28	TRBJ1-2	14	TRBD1	CASSSSDRAYGYTF	TGTGCCAGCAGTTCGTCGGACAGGGCCTATGGCTACACCTTC
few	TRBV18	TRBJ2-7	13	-	CASSQAEDSEQYF	TGTGCCAGCTCACAAGCGGAAGACTCCGAGCAGTACTTC
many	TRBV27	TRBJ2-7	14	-	CASSLRLASYEQYF	TGTGCCAGCAGTTTACGGCTAGCCTCCTACGAGCAGTACTTC
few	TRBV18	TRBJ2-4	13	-	CASSLRTKNIQYF	TGTGCCAGCTCCCTGAGGACGAAAAACATTCAGTACTTC
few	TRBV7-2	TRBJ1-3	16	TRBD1	CASSLARTGSGNTIYF	TGTGCCAGCAGCTTAGCACGGACAGGCTCTGGAAACACCATATATTTT
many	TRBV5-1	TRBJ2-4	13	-	CASSLEQGNIQYF	TGCGCCAGCAGCTTGGAACAGGGTAACATTCAGTACTTC
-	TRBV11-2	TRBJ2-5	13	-	CASSLVAWGTQYF	TGTGCCAGCAGCTTAGTAGCTTGGGGGACCCAGTACTTC